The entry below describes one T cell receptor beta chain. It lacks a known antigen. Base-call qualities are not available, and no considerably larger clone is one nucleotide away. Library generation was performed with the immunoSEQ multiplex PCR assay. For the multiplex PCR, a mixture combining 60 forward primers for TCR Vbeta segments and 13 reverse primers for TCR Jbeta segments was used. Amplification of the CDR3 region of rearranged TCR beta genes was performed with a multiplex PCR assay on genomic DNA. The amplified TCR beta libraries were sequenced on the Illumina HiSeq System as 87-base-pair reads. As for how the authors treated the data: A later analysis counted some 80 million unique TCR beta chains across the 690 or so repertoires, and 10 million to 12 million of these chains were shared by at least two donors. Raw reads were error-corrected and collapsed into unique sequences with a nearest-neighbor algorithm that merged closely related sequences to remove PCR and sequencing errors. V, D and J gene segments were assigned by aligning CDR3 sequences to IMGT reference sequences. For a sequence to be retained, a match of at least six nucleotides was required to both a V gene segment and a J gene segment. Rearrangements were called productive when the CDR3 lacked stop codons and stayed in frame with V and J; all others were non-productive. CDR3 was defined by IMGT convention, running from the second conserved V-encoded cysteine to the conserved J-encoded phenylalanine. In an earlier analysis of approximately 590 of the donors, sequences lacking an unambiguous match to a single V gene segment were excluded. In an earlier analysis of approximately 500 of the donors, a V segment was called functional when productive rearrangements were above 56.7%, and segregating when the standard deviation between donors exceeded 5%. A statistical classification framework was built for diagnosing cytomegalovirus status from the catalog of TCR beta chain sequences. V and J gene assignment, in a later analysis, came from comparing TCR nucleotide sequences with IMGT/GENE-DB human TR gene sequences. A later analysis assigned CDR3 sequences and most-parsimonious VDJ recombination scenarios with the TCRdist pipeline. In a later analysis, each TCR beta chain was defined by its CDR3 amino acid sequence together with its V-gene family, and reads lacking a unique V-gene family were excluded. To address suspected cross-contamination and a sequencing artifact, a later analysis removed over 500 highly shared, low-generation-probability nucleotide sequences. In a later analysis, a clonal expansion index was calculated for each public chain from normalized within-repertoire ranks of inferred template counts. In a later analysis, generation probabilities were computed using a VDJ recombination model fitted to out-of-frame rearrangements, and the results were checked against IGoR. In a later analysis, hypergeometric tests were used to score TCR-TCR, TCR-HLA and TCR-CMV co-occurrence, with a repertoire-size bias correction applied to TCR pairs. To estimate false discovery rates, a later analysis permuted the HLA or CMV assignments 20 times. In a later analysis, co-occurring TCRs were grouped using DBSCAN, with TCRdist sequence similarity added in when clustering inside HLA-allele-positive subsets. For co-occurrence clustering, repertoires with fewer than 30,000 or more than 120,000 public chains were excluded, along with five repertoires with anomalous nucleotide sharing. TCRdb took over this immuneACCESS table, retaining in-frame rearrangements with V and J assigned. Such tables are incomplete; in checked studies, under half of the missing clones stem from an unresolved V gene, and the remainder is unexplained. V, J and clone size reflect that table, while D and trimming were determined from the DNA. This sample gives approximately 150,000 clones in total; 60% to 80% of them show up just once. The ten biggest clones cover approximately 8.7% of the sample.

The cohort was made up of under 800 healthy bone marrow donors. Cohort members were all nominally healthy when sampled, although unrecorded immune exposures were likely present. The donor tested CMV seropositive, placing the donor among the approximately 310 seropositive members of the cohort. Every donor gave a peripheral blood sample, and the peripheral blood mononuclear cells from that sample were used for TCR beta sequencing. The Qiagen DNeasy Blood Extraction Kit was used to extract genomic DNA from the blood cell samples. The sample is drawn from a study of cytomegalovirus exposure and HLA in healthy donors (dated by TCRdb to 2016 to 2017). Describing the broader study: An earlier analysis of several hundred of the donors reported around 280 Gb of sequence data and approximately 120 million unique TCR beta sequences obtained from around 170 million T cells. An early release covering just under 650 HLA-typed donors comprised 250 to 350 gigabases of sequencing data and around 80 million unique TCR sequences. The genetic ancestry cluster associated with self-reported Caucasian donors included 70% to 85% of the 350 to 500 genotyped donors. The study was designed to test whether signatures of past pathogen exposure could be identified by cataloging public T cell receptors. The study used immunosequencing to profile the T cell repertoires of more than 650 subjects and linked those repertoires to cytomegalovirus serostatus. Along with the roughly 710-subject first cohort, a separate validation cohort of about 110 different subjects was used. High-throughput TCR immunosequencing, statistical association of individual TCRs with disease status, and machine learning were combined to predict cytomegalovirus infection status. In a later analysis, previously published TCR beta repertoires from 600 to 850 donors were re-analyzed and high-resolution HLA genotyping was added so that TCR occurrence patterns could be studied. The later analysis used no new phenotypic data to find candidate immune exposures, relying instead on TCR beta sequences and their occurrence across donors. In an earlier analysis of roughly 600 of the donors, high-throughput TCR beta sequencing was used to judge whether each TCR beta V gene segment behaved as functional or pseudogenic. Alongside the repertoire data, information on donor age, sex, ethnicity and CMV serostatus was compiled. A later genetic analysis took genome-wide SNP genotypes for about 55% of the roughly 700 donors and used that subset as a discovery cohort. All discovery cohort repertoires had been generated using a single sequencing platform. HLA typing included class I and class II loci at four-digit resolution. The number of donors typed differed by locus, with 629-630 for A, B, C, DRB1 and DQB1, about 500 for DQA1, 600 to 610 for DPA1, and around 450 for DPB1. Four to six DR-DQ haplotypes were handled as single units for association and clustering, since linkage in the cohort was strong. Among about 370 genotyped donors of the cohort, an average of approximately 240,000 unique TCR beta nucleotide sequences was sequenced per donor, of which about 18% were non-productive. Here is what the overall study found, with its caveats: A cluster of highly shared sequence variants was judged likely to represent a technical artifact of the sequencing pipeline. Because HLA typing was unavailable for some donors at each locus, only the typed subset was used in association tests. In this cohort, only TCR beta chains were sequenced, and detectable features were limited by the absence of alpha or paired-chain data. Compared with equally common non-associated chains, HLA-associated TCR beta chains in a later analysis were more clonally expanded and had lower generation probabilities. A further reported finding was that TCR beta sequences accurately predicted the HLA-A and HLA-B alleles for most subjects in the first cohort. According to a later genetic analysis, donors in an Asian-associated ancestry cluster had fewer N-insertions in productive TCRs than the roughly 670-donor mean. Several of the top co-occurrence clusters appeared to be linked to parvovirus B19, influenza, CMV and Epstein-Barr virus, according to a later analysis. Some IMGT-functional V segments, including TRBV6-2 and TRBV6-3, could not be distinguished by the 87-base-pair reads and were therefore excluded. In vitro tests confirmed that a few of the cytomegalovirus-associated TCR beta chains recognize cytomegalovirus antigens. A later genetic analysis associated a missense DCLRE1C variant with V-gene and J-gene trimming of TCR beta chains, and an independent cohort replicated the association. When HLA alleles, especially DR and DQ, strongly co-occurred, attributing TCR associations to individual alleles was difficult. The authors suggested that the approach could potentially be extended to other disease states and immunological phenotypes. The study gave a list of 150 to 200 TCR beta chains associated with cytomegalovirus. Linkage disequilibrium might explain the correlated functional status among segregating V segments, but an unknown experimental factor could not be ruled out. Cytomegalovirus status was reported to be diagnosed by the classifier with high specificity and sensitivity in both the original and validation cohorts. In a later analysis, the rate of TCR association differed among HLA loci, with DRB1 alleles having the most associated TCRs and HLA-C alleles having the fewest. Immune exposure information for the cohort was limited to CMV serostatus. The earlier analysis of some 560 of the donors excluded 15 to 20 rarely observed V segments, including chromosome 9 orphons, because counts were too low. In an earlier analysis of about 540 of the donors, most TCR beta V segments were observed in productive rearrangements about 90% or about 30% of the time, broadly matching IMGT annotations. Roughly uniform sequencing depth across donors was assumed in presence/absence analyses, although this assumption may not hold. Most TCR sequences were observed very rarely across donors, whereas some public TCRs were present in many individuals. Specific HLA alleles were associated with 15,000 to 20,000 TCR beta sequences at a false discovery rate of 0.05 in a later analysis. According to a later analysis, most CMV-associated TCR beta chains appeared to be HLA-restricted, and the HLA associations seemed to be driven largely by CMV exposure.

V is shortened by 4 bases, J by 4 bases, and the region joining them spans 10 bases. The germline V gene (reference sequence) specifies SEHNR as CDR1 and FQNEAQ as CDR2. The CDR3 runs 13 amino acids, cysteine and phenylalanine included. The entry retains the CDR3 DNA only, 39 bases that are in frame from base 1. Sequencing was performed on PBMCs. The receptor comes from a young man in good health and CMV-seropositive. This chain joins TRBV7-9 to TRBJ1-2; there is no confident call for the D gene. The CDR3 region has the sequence CASSYGDVYGYTF. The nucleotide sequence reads TGTGCCAGCAGCTACGGGGATGTCTATGGCTACACCTTC.